This is a list of T cell receptor beta chains from one sample in a study of PD-1 blockade in classical Hodgkin lymphoma. TCRdb's copy holds only in-frame clones and misses some; the assay was immunoSEQ multiplex PCR. The sample has more than 15,000 clones; around 87% are singletons. Material: peripheral blood mononuclear cells (PBMCs). The source of these receptors is a human donor with classical Hodgkin lymphoma. Each CDR3 is given with its conserved first and last residue. D genes are given only for firm matches. The listing skips clone size in some rows; elsewhere it reads once, few, many or a size class.

J gene: TRBJ2-1
clone size: once
V gene: TRBV7-2
D gene: TRBD2
CDR3 length: 16
CDR3 protein: CASSLAGTSSYNEQFF
CDR3 DNA: TGTGCCAGCAGCTTAGCCGGGACTAGCAGCTACAATGAGCAGTTCTTC

J gene: TRBJ2-7
clone size: NA
V gene: TRBV18
D gene: TRBD1
CDR3 length: 12
CDR3 protein: CASSLTGFEQYF
CDR3 DNA: TGTGCCAGCTCACTGACAGGGTTCGAGCAGTACTTC

J gene: TRBJ1-5
clone size: once
V gene: TRBV18
D gene: NA
CDR3 length: 17
CDR3 protein: CASSQLGPSGGNQPQHF
CDR3 DNA: TGTGCCAGCTCACAACTAGGCCCATCGGGAGGCAATCAGCCCCAGCATTTT

J gene: TRBJ2-3
clone size: NA
V gene: TRBV7-8
D gene: NA
CDR3 length: 16
CDR3 protein: CASSLQGRAGTDTQYF
CDR3 DNA: TGTGCCAGCAGCTTACAGGGTAGGGCCGGCACAGATACGCAGTATTTT

J gene: TRBJ2-1
clone size: NA
V gene: TRBV15
D gene: NA
CDR3 length: 17
CDR3 protein: CATSRDLVTGVPDEQFF
CDR3 DNA: TGTGCCACCAGCAGAGATTTGGTGACGGGAGTCCCCGATGAGCAGTTCTTC

J gene: TRBJ2-1
clone size: NA
V gene: TRBV2
D gene: NA
CDR3 length: 15
CDR3 protein: CASSEAGAETPEQFF
CDR3 DNA: TGTGCCAGCAGTGAAGCGGGGGCTGAGACACCTGAGCAGTTCTTC

J gene: TRBJ2-3
clone size: once
V gene: TRBV5-1
D gene: TRBD1
CDR3 length: 15
CDR3 protein: CASSLRQGARDTQYF
CDR3 DNA: TGCGCCAGCAGCTTGCGACAGGGGGCGCGGGATACGCAGTATTTT

J gene: TRBJ1-2
clone size: NA
V gene: TRBV27
D gene: NA
CDR3 length: 14
CDR3 protein: CASSLREAGYGYTF
CDR3 DNA: TGTGCCAGCAGTTTACGAGAAGCAGGCTATGGCTACACCTTC

J gene: TRBJ2-6
clone size: NA
V gene: TRBV10-2
D gene: NA
CDR3 length: 17
CDR3 protein: CASSELGRTSGANVLTF
CDR3 DNA: TGCGCCAGCAGTGAGTTGGGACGGACCTCTGGGGCCAACGTCCTGACTTTC

J gene: TRBJ2-1
clone size: NA
V gene: TRBV13
D gene: TRBD2
CDR3 length: 17
CDR3 protein: CASSLERGGRGLNEQFF
CDR3 DNA: TGTGCCAGCAGCTTAGAAAGGGGCGGGAGGGGGCTCAATGAGCAGTTCTTC

J gene: TRBJ2-5
clone size: NA
V gene: TRBV5-6
D gene: NA
CDR3 length: 12
CDR3 protein: CASSLEEKTQYF
CDR3 DNA: TGTGCCAGCAGCTTGGAGGAGAAGACCCAGTACTTC

J gene: TRBJ2-1
clone size: NA
V gene: TRBV13
D gene: NA
CDR3 length: 16
CDR3 protein: CASSSEGLQSDNEQFF
CDR3 DNA: TGTGCCAGCAGCTCCGAGGGACTCCAAAGCGACAATGAGCAGTTCTTC

J gene: TRBJ2-7
clone size: NA
V gene: TRBV7-2
D gene: TRBD1
CDR3 length: 16
CDR3 protein: CASSLVATGNIYEQYF
CDR3 DNA: TGTGCCAGCAGCTTAGTGGCGACAGGGAACATCTACGAGCAGTACTTC

J gene: TRBJ2-7
clone size: NA
V gene: TRBV2
D gene: NA
CDR3 length: 14
CDR3 protein: CASSRAGGRYEQYF
CDR3 DNA: TGTGCCAGCAGTCGGGCAGGTGGAAGGTACGAGCAGTACTTC

J gene: TRBJ2-6
clone size: NA
V gene: TRBV5-1
D gene: NA
CDR3 length: 14
CDR3 protein: CASSFPPGANVLTF
CDR3 DNA: TGCGCCAGCAGTTTCCCCCCTGGGGCCAACGTCCTGACTTTC

J gene: TRBJ2-7
clone size: NA
V gene: TRBV18
D gene: TRBD1
CDR3 length: 13
CDR3 protein: CASSLDRTYEQYF
CDR3 DNA: TGTGCCAGCTCACTGGACAGGACCTACGAGCAGTACTTC

J gene: TRBJ1-5
clone size: NA
V gene: TRBV5-5
D gene: NA
CDR3 length: 16
CDR3 protein: CASSLVYGVSNQPQHF
CDR3 DNA: TGTGCCAGCAGCTTGGTGTACGGGGTTAGCAATCAGCCCCAGCATTTT

J gene: TRBJ1-2
clone size: NA
V gene: TRBV28
D gene: TRBD1
CDR3 length: 16
CDR3 protein: CATTIPTGGAGYGYTF
CDR3 DNA: TGTGCCACCACTATACCGACAGGGGGCGCCGGCTATGGCTACACCTTC

J gene: TRBJ2-3
clone size: NA
V gene: TRBV6-4
D gene: NA
CDR3 length: 19
CDR3 protein: CASSDSKAGWITSTDTQYF
CDR3 DNA: TGTGCCAGCAGTGACTCGAAGGCGGGATGGATTACTAGCACAGATACGCAGTATTTT

J gene: TRBJ2-7
clone size: once
V gene: TRBV7-2
D gene: NA
CDR3 length: 14
CDR3 protein: CASSLWTSQAEQYF
CDR3 DNA: TGTGCCAGCAGCTTGTGGACATCTCAGGCCGAGCAGTACTTC

J gene: TRBJ1-1
clone size: NA
V gene: TRBV30
D gene: TRBD1
CDR3 length: 13
CDR3 protein: CACRQGAGTEAFF
CDR3 DNA: TGTGCCTGCCGACAGGGGGCTGGCACTGAAGCTTTCTTT

J gene: TRBJ2-2
clone size: NA
V gene: TRBV9
D gene: TRBD2
CDR3 length: 15
CDR3 protein: CASSPRTGGAGELFF
CDR3 DNA: TGTGCCAGCAGCCCCCGGACTGGGGGGGCCGGGGAGCTGTTTTTT

J gene: TRBJ1-5
clone size: NA
V gene: TRBV6-1
D gene: TRBD1
CDR3 length: 17
CDR3 protein: CASSEGTGTYSNQPQHF
CDR3 DNA: TGTGCCAGCAGTGAAGGGACAGGGACCTATAGCAATCAGCCCCAGCATTTT

J gene: TRBJ2-5
clone size: NA
V gene: TRBV29-1
D gene: TRBD2
CDR3 length: 15
CDR3 protein: CSVLGTASRGGTQYF
CDR3 DNA: TGCAGCGTCCTCGGCACGGCGTCCCGCGGGGGGACCCAGTACTTC

J gene: TRBJ2-1
clone size: medium-sized
V gene: TRBV19
D gene: NA
CDR3 length: 15
CDR3 protein: CASSSRAKTNNEQFF
CDR3 DNA: TGTGCCAGTTCCAGTAGGGCCAAAACGAACAATGAGCAGTTCTTC

J gene: TRBJ2-1
clone size: NA
V gene: TRBV11-3
D gene: NA
CDR3 length: 15
CDR3 protein: CASSLVGGRDNEQFF
CDR3 DNA: TGTGCCAGCAGCTTAGTGGGCGGGCGGGACAATGAGCAGTTCTTC

J gene: TRBJ2-7
clone size: NA
V gene: TRBV5-1
D gene: TRBD1
CDR3 length: 13
CDR3 protein: CASSSTGFYEQYF
CDR3 DNA: TGCGCCAGCAGCTCGACAGGGTTCTACGAGCAGTACTTC

J gene: TRBJ2-1
clone size: few
V gene: TRBV30
D gene: NA
CDR3 length: 14
CDR3 protein: CAWSQGSSYNEQFF
CDR3 DNA: TGTGCCTGGAGTCAGGGGAGCTCCTACAATGAGCAGTTCTTC

J gene: TRBJ2-3
clone size: NA
V gene: TRBV15
D gene: TRBD2
CDR3 length: 16
CDR3 protein: CATSRDPAGVSDTQYF
CDR3 DNA: TGTGCCACCAGCAGAGATCCGGCGGGAGTATCAGATACGCAGTATTTT

J gene: TRBJ1-1
clone size: NA
V gene: TRBV29-1
D gene: NA
CDR3 length: 15
CDR3 protein: CSVAHRRSTNTEAFF
CDR3 DNA: TGCAGCGTTGCCCACCGCAGGTCCACGAACACTGAAGCTTTCTTT

J gene: TRBJ2-7
clone size: NA
V gene: TRBV5-4
D gene: TRBD1
CDR3 length: 16
CDR3 protein: CASSVMAGQETYEQYF
CDR3 DNA: TGTGCCAGCAGCGTGATGGCGGGACAGGAGACCTACGAGCAGTACTTC

J gene: TRBJ1-1
clone size: NA
V gene: TRBV9
D gene: TRBD1
CDR3 length: 14
CDR3 protein: CASSVGDRGTEAFF
CDR3 DNA: TGTGCCAGCAGCGTAGGGGACAGGGGAACTGAAGCTTTCTTT

J gene: TRBJ2-5
clone size: NA
V gene: TRBV7-2
D gene: NA
CDR3 length: 13
CDR3 protein: CASSFGRGETQYF
CDR3 DNA: TGTGCCAGCAGCTTCGGAAGGGGAGAGACCCAGTACTTC

J gene: TRBJ1-4
clone size: NA
V gene: TRBV2
D gene: TRBD1
CDR3 length: 14
CDR3 protein: CASSADRANEKLFF
CDR3 DNA: TGTGCCAGCAGTGCGGACAGGGCAAATGAAAAACTGTTTTTT

J gene: TRBJ2-7
clone size: few
V gene: TRBV5-1
D gene: TRBD2
CDR3 length: 16
CDR3 protein: CASSLGPPSGSYEQYF
CDR3 DNA: TGCGCCAGCAGCTTGGGACCCCCTAGCGGGAGCTACGAGCAGTACTTC

J gene: TRBJ1-4
clone size: NA
V gene: TRBV4-3
D gene: NA
CDR3 length: 16
CDR3 protein: CASSQGRWATNEKLFF
CDR3 DNA: TGCGCCAGCAGCCAAGGTCGGTGGGCAACTAATGAAAAACTGTTTTTT

J gene: TRBJ2-5
clone size: NA
V gene: TRBV5-5
D gene: NA
CDR3 length: 12
CDR3 protein: CASSLGGGTQYF
CDR3 DNA: TGTGCCAGCAGCTTGGGAGGGGGGACCCAGTACTTC

J gene: TRBJ2-1
clone size: NA
V gene: TRBV7-9
D gene: NA
CDR3 length: 14
CDR3 protein: CASSFGNRPNEQFF
CDR3 DNA: TGTGCCAGCAGCTTCGGGAACAGACCCAATGAGCAGTTCTTC

J gene: TRBJ2-2
clone size: NA
V gene: TRBV27
D gene: NA
CDR3 length: 17
CDR3 protein: CASSLFSRLANTGELFF
CDR3 DNA: TGTGCCAGCAGTTTATTTTCCAGACTAGCGAACACCGGGGAGCTGTTTTTT

J gene: TRBJ1-1
clone size: NA
V gene: TRBV30
D gene: TRBD1
CDR3 length: 15
CDR3 protein: CAWSATGEGYTEAFF
CDR3 DNA: TGTGCCTGGAGTGCCACAGGGGAGGGGTACACTGAAGCTTTCTTT